This TCR beta chain was recovered during a study of blood T cells in healthy people across ages (dated by TCRdb to between 2014 and 2017). Describing the broader study: In model experiments, template switching captured about one uniquely barcoded TCR beta cDNA molecule for every two T cells. To track age-related changes in TCR beta repertoire diversity, the study relied on deep sequencing normalized with unique cDNA molecular identifiers. Four age groups were formed from the donors: young (average 16 years), middle-aged (roughly 38), aged (around 62) and long-lived (more than 75). To avoid experimental bias, donors of different ages were randomly spread across the sequencing lanes. The study analyzed two additional independent replicas of 1 million unique cDNA reads from the same blood draw for two donors, one aged 18 to 29 and one aged 80 or older.

Donors were 40 or so systemically healthy Caucasian individuals from Russia aged roughly 6 to 90 years. Each donor gave about 9.8 milliliters of peripheral blood, drawn into EDTA-treated Vacutainer tubes. Ficoll-Paque density-gradient centrifugation was used to isolate PBMCs, with at least 6.5 million obtained per sample. Trizol reagent was used to extract total RNA from the PBMCs, yielding at least 6 micrograms per sample. Naive CD45RAhigh/CD27high T cell percentages were measured by flow cytometry on a PBMC aliquot from every donor. Points the paper makes about the study in general: Bulk unsorted PBMC profiling prevented conclusive comparison of naive and antigen-experienced compartments. The percentage of naive T cells measured by flow cytometry correlated strongly with observed TCR beta diversity. Compared with the aged group, the long-lived group had more naive CD4+ T cells, fewer expanded clones and increased TCR diversity, a pattern suggesting age selection. Total diversity estimates from one million sequenced T cells were considered lower bounds and underestimates. Donor CMV infection status was unknown, potentially confounding age-related changes in expanded clonotypes. Observed TCR beta diversity per million T cells fell roughly linearly with age, and a significant reduction was already apparent by age about 38.

V is reduced by 7 bases and J by 1 base, leaving a spacing of 12 bases between them. The germline V gene gives CDR1 as SGHRS and CDR2 as YFSETQ. Taken from cysteine to phenylalanine, the CDR3 has 13 residues. Of all the DNA, just the CDR3 is kept, 39 bases in frame from base 1. Libraries came from 5' RACE. The sequencer listed for this sample is Illumina HiSeq 2500. A second 7 to 11 cycle PCR used a sample-barcoded 5' primer and a J-beta primer mix. Each TCR beta cDNA molecule received a unique molecular identifier from a template-switch 5' adaptor carrying 12 random nucleotides. Each sample yielded at least 2.5 million CDR3-containing paired-end reads. The Mint cDNA synthesis kit, primed by a TRBC-specific oligonucleotide, was used to synthesize first-strand cDNA from all RNA. After uracil-DNA glycosylase treatment, a first 18-cycle PCR used universal primers M1SS and BC2_uni_R on all cDNA. As for how the authors treated the data: Normalization of each sample was performed by random selection of 1 million high-quality reads, each carrying a distinct molecular identifier. Instead of being binned into consensus sequences, reads that shared molecular identifiers were thrown out. MiTCR, run with a Q25 quality threshold and the strictest error-elimination algorithm, handled CDR3 identification, clonotype clustering and error correction. Lower-bound total TCR beta diversity was estimated with a nonparametric unseen species model using Euler transformation. Using fastp trimming at Q25 and MiXCR clonotype assembly, TCRdb reanalyzed the public sequencing data and kept in-frame beta chains. CDR3 protein duplicates are merged, each entry listing the most common genes and DNA. The V and J calls shown here were made by TCRdb, not taken from the authors' results. The sample table shows about 570,000 distinct CDR3 sequences, and 25% to 30% are seen once. About 18% of the sample is in the top ten clones.

This clonotype was found a few times. Its antigen is still unknown. No clone much larger than this one lies a single base away; base qualities are absent. The receptor chain draws on TRBV5-1 and TRBJ2-7, with an unclear D gene assignment. The sample consisted of blood. The receptor comes from a woman aged 70-85 years in good health. The DNA sequence is given as TGCGCCAGCCGGCTGATTTCATCCTACGAGCAGTACTTC. The translation is CASRLISSYEQYF.